This entry lists 23 T cell receptor beta chains sequenced from one sample in a study of immune cell composition in non-small cell lung cancer. Method: immunoSEQ multiplex PCR; TCRdb's copy keeps in-frame clones and lacks some. The data contain thousands of clones, roughly three quarters of them singletons. Sequenced sample: lung tumor tissue. The receptor source for this set is a human donor with non-small cell lung cancer.

The chain couples TRBV6-1 to TRBJ2-1, with D unclear. This CDR3 contains 14 residues. V lost 2 bases to trimming and J lost 10 bases, with 15 bases between them. Germline V lookup: CDR1 MNHNS, CDR2 SASEGT. CDR3 nucleotide sequence: TGTGCCAGCAGTGAAATCCCGACGGGCCGGGAGCAGTTCTTC. This gives the protein CASSEIPTGREQFF.

This chain links TRBV11-2 with TRBJ1-1, with D unresolved. Germline CDR1 is SGHAT and CDR2 is FQNNGV. Trimming pared 3 bases from V and 6 bases from J, leaving 5 bases between. CDR3 size: 11 residues. CDR3 DNA: TGTGCCAGCAGCTTTAGCTCTGAAGCTTTCTTT. It translates to CASSFSSEAFF. Variable domain in full (rest from reference TRBV11-2 and TRBJ1-1): EAGVAQSPRYKIIEKRQSVAFWCNPISGHATLYWYQQILGQGPKLLIQFQNNGVVDDSQLPKDRFSAERLKGVDSTLKIQPAKLEDSAVYLCASSFSSEAFFGQGTRLTVV.

In its sample, this clone is large. This chain uses TRBV30 with TRBJ1-2; D gene ambiguous. This CDR3 comprises 10 residues. V lost 7 bases and J lost 8, with 11 bases in between. Germline CDR1 and CDR2: GTSNPN and SVGIG (reference sequence). This CDR3 reads CAFRAWGYTF. CDR3 bases: TGTGCCTTCCGGGCCTGGGGCTACACCTTC.

The chain joins TRBV5-1 to TRBJ2-3; D is possibly TRBD2 (6 bases). Looked up from germline, CDR1 is SGHRS and CDR2 is YFSETQ. The ends were cut back, 3 bases at V and 4 bases at J, with 27 bases in the middle. CDR3 size: 19 residues. The CDR3 protein is CASSYFGASETTRPDTQYF. CDR3 nucleotides: TGCGCCAGCAGCTATTTCGGGGCTAGCGAGACTACGAGGCCAGATACGCAGTATTTT.

Here the CDR3 DNA reads TGTGCCAGCGATGGGATTAATCAGCCCCAGCATTTT. Translating gives CASDGINQPQHF. The rearrangement uses TRBV28 and TRBJ1-5, with unresolved D. The ends were cut back, 8 bases at V and 4 bases at J, with 9 bases in the middle. CDR3 size: 12 residues. Germline assignment: CDR1 MDHEN and CDR2 SYDVKM.

This clone was picked up a small number of times. The chain carries TRBV6-5 and TRBJ2-1; 9 positions match TRBD1. Germline V gene sequence: CDR1 MNHEY, CDR2 SVGAGI. Trimming took 6 bases from V and 6 from J; bases not matched to a gene: 9. The CDR3 runs 15 residues. As DNA, the CDR3 is TGTGCCAGCAGCAAAACAGGGGGCGCGTCCAATGAGCAGTTCTTC. It codes for CASSKTGGASNEQFF.

This chain links TRBV7-9 with TRBJ1-1; TRBD1 matches at 7 bases. The CDR3 extends over 15 amino acids. Per germline, CDR1 SEHNR and CDR2 FQNEAQ (reference sequence). Losses at the gene ends were 5 bases for V and 4 bases for J; bases not matched to a gene: 10. This CDR3 reads CASSRPTGTITEAFF. The CDR3 DNA follows: TGTGCCAGCAGCCGACCGACAGGGACTATCACTGAAGCTTTCTTT. The full variable domain, rest sourced from reference TRBV7-9 and TRBJ1-1, is DTGVSQNPRHKITKRGQNVTFRCDPISEHNRLYWYRQTLGQGPEFLTYFQNEAQLEKSRLLSDRFSAERPKGSFSTLEIQRTEQGDSAMYLCASSRPTGTITEAFFGQGTRLTVV.

The rearrangement links TRBV4-3 to TRBJ2-1; 8 positions agree with TRBD2. The CDR3 is made up of 17 amino acids. Unmatched junction bases numbered 7, after V lost 0 bases and J lost 3 bases. Germline CDR1 is LGHNA and CDR2 is YSLEER. CDR3 loop: CASSQEWRRGGYNEQFF. The CDR3 DNA reads TGCGCCAGCAGCCAAGAATGGCGACGGGGGGGCTACAATGAGCAGTTCTTC.

This chain links TRBV7-2 with TRBJ2-7; no clear D. The CDR3 loop spans 13 amino acids. From germline, CDR1 is SGHTA and CDR2 FQGNSA. Trimming took 1 base from V and 5 from J, leaving 9 bases between them. The CDR3 nucleotides are TGTGCCAGCAGCTTAGTACGTATGCACGAGCAGTACTTC. As protein: CASSLVRMHEQYF.

The chain is built from TRBV2 and TRBJ2-1, with TRBD1 matching 7 bases. CDR3 length equals 15 residues. J lost 12 bases, V lost 7 bases, and 18 bases had no gene match. Germline V CDR1 and CDR2: SNHLY, FYNNEI. The CDR3 region is CASKLTGTHSHGQFF. The CDR3 coding sequence is TGTGCCAGCAAGTTGACAGGGACCCATTCCCATGGGCAGTTCTTC. The full variable domain, its missing parts supplied by reference TRBV2 and TRBJ2-1, is EPEVTQTPSHQVTQMGQEVILRCVPISNHLYFYWYRQILGQKVEFLVSFYNNEISEKSEIFDDQFSVERPDGSNFTLKIRSTKLEDSAMYFCASKLTGTHSHGQFFGPGTRLTVL.

The chain has TRBV5-5 and TRBJ2-1, with 9 nucleotides matching TRBD2. Losses at the gene ends were 4 bases for V and 6 bases for J; bases not matched to a gene: 8. CDR3 length: 15 amino acids. Germline V CDR1 and CDR2: SGHKS, YYEKEE (reference sequence). As DNA, the CDR3 is TGTGCCAGCAGCCCCGTAGCGGGAGTCGCCAATGAGCAGTTCTTC. Protein sequence: CASSPVAGVANEQFF.

The chain employs TRBV6-1 and TRBJ2-7; 8 bases are a match to TRBD2. Unmatched junction bases numbered 6, after V lost 1 base and J lost 1 base. Per germline, CDR1 MNHNS and CDR2 SASEGT. The length of the CDR3 is 16 residues. CDR3 in amino acids: CASSEGPAGASYEQYF. CDR3 sequence (DNA): TGTGCCAGCAGTGAAGGGCCAGCGGGAGCTTCCTACGAGCAGTACTTC.

The J gene is TRBJ1-2, the V gene TRBV19; D is unresolved. Trimming stripped 7 bases from V and 1 base from J, with 10 bases between. CDR1 LNHDA and CDR2 SQIVND come from the germline V gene (reference sequence). The length of the CDR3 is 13 residues. This chain's CDR3 is CASTMSVNYGYTF. In nucleotides, the CDR3 is TGTGCCAGTACTATGTCGGTTAACTATGGCTACACCTTC.

This chain connects TRBV6-5 to TRBJ1-1; D is perhaps TRBD1 (5 bases). V dropped 5 bases and J dropped 4 bases, with 17 bases sitting between them. CDR1 is MNHEY and CDR2 is SVGAGI in the germline V gene. There are 15 residues in the CDR3. CDR3 coding DNA: TGTGCCAGCAGTCGGGGTGGGGGTTGGGGCACTGAAGCTTTCTTT. Its translation: CASSRGGGWGTEAFF.

V gene TRBV6-6 combines with J gene TRBJ2-1, with TRBD1 matching over 9 bases. Germline CDR1 and CDR2: MNHNY and SVGAGI (reference sequence). The CDR3 has 15 amino acids. V lost 7 bases and J lost 6; bases outside the gene matches: 10. The chain's CDR3 is CASTSFGTGSNEQFF. For the CDR3, the DNA is TGTGCCAGCACCTCCTTTGGGACAGGGTCCAATGAGCAGTTCTTC.

The gene calls are TRBV11-2 and TRBJ1-1, with D tentatively TRBD1 (6 bases). Trimming took off 1 base at V and 8 bases at J, with 17 bases between the two ends. CDR3 length: 15 amino acids. Germline values: CDR1 SGHAT, CDR2 FQNNGV. The CDR3 here is CASSLGAGTLGEAFF. CDR3 DNA sequence: TGTGCCAGCAGCTTAGGGGCTGGGACACTGGGCGAAGCTTTCTTT.

This clone has more than one count but fewer than ten. This chain connects TRBV28 to TRBJ2-3; TRBD1 agrees at 8 bases. Germline V gene data show CDR1 as MDHEN and CDR2 as SYDVKM. After removal of 2 bases from V and 3 bases from J, the junction contained 4 bases not matched to a gene. This CDR3 has 15 residues. CDR3 loop: CASSLGNRGTDTQYF. In DNA, the CDR3 is TGTGCCAGCAGTTTAGGGAACAGGGGGACAGATACGCAGTATTTT. The full variable domain, in which reference TRBV28 and TRBJ2-3 provide the parts outside the CDR3, is DVKVTQSSRYLVKRTGEKVFLECVQDMDHENMFWYRQDPGLGLRLIYFSYDVKMKEKGDIPEGYSVSREKKERFSLILESASTNQTSMYLCASSLGNRGTDTQYFGPGTRLTVL.

With respect to this clone: Other DNA sequences within the sample encode an identical CDR3. This rearrangement joins TRBV5-1 to TRBJ1-4, with TRBD1 identical over 9 bases. V lost 4 bases, J lost 5 bases, and 3 bases stayed unmatched. Germline CDR1 reads SGHRS; CDR2 reads YFSETQ. This CDR3 contains 14 residues. The CDR3, as DNA: TGCGCCAGCAGCCCAACAGGGGGCAATGAAAAACTGTTTTTT. This encodes CASSPTGGNEKLFF.

This clone has a handful of counts. The genes are TRBV5-6 and TRBJ2-3, with 11 bases identical to TRBD2. CDR1 is SGHDT and CDR2 is YYEEEE in the germline V gene. CDR3 size: 15 residues. Trimming removed 3 bases from V and 7 bases from J; junction bases left unmatched: 7. CDR3 loop: CASSSRTSGLNTQYF. Here the CDR3 DNA reads TGTGCCAGCAGCTCCCGGACTAGCGGGTTGAATACGCAGTATTTT.

This clone is classed as medium-sized. The J gene is TRBJ2-2, the V gene TRBV5-6, with no clear D. Germline loops: CDR1 SGHDT, CDR2 YYEEEE. Trimming removed 4 bases from V and 2 bases from J, with 0 bases in between. The CDR3 is 11 residues long. CDR3 residues: CASSNTGELFF. The CDR3 DNA sequence: TGTGCCAGCAGCAACACCGGGGAGCTGTTTTTT.

The chain uses TRBV25-1 and TRBJ2-1; 13 bases fit TRBD2. V shed 4 bases and J 8 bases; nucleotides not matched to a gene: 8. The CDR3 runs to 16 residues. CDR1 and CDR2 (germline): MGHDK, SYGVNS. The CDR3 DNA reads TGTGCCAGCAGTGGACCGGGACTAGCGGGGCCCCATGAGCAGTTCTTC. It specifies CASSGPGLAGPHEQFF. Based on the CDR3 plus reference TRBV25-1 and TRBJ2-1, the full variable domain is EADIYQTPRYLVIGTGKKITLECSQTMGHDKMYWYQQDPGMELHLIHYSYGVNSTEKGDLSSESTVSRIRTEHFPLTLESARPSHTSQYLCASSGPGLAGPHEQFFGPGTRLTVL.

The chain has TRBV18 and TRBJ2-7, with a tentative D call TRBD1 (5 bases). V lost 3 bases to trimming and J lost 2 bases, with 14 bases between them. The CDR3 loop spans 15 amino acids. Germline CDR1 is KGHSH and CDR2 is LQKENI. DNA of the CDR3: TGTGCCAGCTCACCCCTCGTCGGCAGGGCCTACGAGCAGTACTTC. Translating it yields CASSPLVGRAYEQYF.

J is TRBJ1-1 and V is TRBV4-1, with 7 bases aligning to TRBD1. Germline loops: CDR1 MGHRA, CDR2 YSYEKL. CDR3 length: 17 residues. Trimming cost V 2 bases and J 3 bases; bases outside gene matches: 12. The CDR3 DNA follows: TGCGCCAGCAGCCAACTATTCGGGGTTACAGGGGACACTGAAGCTTTCTTT. Its protein product is CASSQLFGVTGDTEAFF.